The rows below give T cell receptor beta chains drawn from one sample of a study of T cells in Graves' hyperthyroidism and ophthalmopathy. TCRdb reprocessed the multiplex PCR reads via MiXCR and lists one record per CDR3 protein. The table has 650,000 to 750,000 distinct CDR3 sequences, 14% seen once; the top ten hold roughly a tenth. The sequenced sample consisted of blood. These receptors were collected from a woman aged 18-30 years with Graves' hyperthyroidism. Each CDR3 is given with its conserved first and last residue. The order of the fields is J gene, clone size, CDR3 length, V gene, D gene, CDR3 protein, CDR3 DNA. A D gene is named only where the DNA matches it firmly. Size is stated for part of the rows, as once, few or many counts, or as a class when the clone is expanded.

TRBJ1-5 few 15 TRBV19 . CASTPPKRGGQPQHF TGTGCCAGTACCCCCCCTAAAAGGGGTGGCCAGCCCCAGCATTTT
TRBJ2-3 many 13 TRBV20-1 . CSAREAGTDTQYF TGCAGTGCTAGAGAGGCGGGCACAGATACGCAGTATTTT
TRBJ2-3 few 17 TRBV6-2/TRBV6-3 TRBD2 CASRPRLAGGPPDTQYF TGTGCCAGCAGACCTCGACTAGCGGGAGGGCCACCAGATACGCAGTATTTT
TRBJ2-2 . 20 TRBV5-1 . CASSSKPGTWGLRNTGELFF TGCGCCAGCAGCTCCAAGCCCGGGACATGGGGGTTGAGGAACACCGGGGAGCTGTTTTTT
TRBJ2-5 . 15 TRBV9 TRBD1 CASSLTGTEGETQYF TGTGCCAGCAGCCTGACCGGGACAGAGGGTGAGACCCAGTACTTC
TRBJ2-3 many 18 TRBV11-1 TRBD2 CASSFAPPAGDPTDTQYF TGTGCCAGCAGCTTTGCCCCCCCAGCGGGAGACCCCACAGATACGCAGTATTTT
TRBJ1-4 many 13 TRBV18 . CASSPGLKEKLFF TGTGCCAGCTCACCAGGCCTAAAGGAAAAACTGTTTTTT
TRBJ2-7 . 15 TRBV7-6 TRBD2 CASSIGLAGGPEQYF TGTGCCAGCAGCATCGGACTAGCGGGAGGACCCGAGCAGTACTTC
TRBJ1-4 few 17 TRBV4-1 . CASSQVWVRRSNEKLFF TGCGCCAGCAGCCAAGTGTGGGTTAGGCGATCTAATGAAAAACTGTTTTTT
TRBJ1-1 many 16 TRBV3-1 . CASSQDRGIGNTEAFF TGTGCCAGCAGCCAAGATAGGGGGATCGGGAACACTGAAGCTTTCTTT
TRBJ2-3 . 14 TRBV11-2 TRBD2 CASSLGLAAGGQYF TGTGCCAGCAGCCTGGGACTAGCGGCCGGAGGGCAGTATTTT
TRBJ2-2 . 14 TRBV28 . CASSYPLAGSELFF TGTGCCAGCAGTTACCCCCTTGCTGGGTCTGAGCTGTTTTTT
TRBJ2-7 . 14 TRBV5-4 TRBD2 CASSFGGGREEQYF TGTGCCAGCAGCTTTGGGGGAGGGCGGGAGGAGCAGTACTTC
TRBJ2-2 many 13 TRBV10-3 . CAISETALGELFF TGTGCCATCAGTGAAACTGCGTTAGGGGAGCTGTTTTTT
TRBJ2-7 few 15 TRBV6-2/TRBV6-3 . CASSYSRTSTYEQYF TGTGCCAGCAGTTACTCTAGGACATCGACCTACGAGCAGTACTTC
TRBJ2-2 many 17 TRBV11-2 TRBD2 CASSGFTSVVWAGELFF TGTGCCAGCAGCGGTTTTACTAGCGTGGTATGGGCCGGGGAGCTGTTTTTT
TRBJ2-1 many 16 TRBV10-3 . CAISPALISGYNEQFF TGTGCCATCAGTCCGGCCTTGATTAGCGGTTACAATGAGCAGTTCTTC
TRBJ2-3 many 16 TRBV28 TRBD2 CASSLSPSGSVDTQYF TGTGCCAGCAGTTTAAGCCCTAGCGGGAGTGTAGATACGCAGTATTTT
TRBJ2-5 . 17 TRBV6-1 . CASSNPGAATDQETQYF TGTGCCAGCAGTAATCCAGGGGCGGCCACGGACCAAGAGACCCAGTACTTC
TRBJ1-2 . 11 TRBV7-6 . CASSLEHGYTF TGTGCCAGCAGCTTAGAGCATGGCTACACCTTC
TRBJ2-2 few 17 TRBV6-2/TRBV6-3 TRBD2 CASSYVAGGPHTGELFF TGTGCCAGCAGTTACGTAGCGGGAGGGCCCCACACCGGGGAGCTGTTTTTT
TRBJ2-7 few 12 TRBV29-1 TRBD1 CSVVQSGQKQYF TGCAGCGTTGTTCAATCGGGACAGAAGCAGTACTTC
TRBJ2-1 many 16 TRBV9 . CASSVEGTRNLNEQFF TGTGCCAGCAGCGTAGAGGGGACCCGTAATCTCAATGAGCAGTTCTTC
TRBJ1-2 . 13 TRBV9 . CASSVQDWGGYTF TGTGCCAGCAGCGTACAGGATTGGGGTGGCTACACCTTC
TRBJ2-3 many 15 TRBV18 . CASSPLLGVPDTQYF TGTGCCAGCTCACCATTACTTGGGGTTCCAGATACGCAGTATTTT
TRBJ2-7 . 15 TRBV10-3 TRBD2 CAISLSGDSSYEQYF TGTGCCATCAGTCTTAGCGGGGATAGCTCCTACGAGCAGTACTTC
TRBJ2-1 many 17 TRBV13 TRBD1 CASSPQGWDRGRGEQFF TGTGCCAGCAGCCCACAGGGGTGGGACAGGGGTCGTGGTGAGCAGTTCTTC
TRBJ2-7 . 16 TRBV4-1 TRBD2 CASSHLAGTSDYEQYF TGCGCCAGCAGCCATCTAGCCGGGACTAGCGACTACGAGCAGTACTTC
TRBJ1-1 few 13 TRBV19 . CASRPGPGTEAFF TGTGCCAGTAGACCGGGCCCGGGAACTGAAGCTTTCTTT
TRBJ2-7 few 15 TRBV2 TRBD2 CAISERERGPYEQYF TGTGCCATCAGTGAGCGGGAGCGAGGACCCTACGAGCAGTACTTC
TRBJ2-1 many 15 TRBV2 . CASRPLATLSNEQFF TGTGCCAGCAGGCCACTAGCTACGTTAAGTAATGAGCAGTTCTTC
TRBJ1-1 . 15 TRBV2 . CASSQGRAWDTEAFF TGTGCCAGCAGCCAGGGCAGGGCCTGGGACACTGAAGCTTTCTTT
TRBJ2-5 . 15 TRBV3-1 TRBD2 CASSRGTSRQETQYF TGTGCCAGCAGCCGTGGGACTAGCAGGCAAGAGACCCAGTACTTC
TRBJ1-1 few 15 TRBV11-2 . CASRPTRGLNTEAFF TGTGCCAGCAGACCTACGCGAGGGCTGAACACTGAAGCTTTCTTT
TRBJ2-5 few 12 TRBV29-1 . CSVTAGWETQYF TGCAGCGTTACCGCGGGATGGGAGACCCAGTACTTC
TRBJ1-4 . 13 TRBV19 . CASSMVDRMKLFF TGTGCCAGTAGTATGGTCGACAGGATGAAACTGTTTTTT
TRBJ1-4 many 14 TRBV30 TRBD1 CAWSVFQGAGKLFF TGTGCCTGGAGTGTATTCCAGGGGGCGGGAAAACTGTTTTTT
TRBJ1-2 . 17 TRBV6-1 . CASSDPAGGGSNYGYTF TGTGCCAGCAGTGACCCCGCTGGGGGGGGCTCCAACTATGGCTACACCTTC
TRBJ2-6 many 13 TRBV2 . CASRQGPSSVLTF TGTGCCAGCAGACAGGGACCATCCAGCGTCCTGACTTTC
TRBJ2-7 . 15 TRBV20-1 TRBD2 CSARDTSGNSYEQYF TGCAGTGCTAGAGATACTAGCGGGAACAGTTACGAGCAGTACTTC
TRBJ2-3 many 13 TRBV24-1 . CATSDGSTDTQYF TGTGCCACCAGTGACGGGAGTACAGATACGCAGTATTTT
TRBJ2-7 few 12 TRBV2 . CASSEGGREQYF TGTGCCAGCAGTGAGGGGGGGCGCGAGCAGTACTTC
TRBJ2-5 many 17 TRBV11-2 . CASSDRIPGRPEETQYF TGTGCCAGCAGCGACCGAATACCGGGACGGCCGGAAGAGACCCAGTACTTC
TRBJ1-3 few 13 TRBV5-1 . CASSLIGLDTIYF TGCGCCAGCAGCTTGATCGGCTTGGACACCATATATTTT
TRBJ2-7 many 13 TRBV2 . CASSATLSAEQYF TGTGCCAGCAGCGCCACCCTTAGCGCCGAGCAGTACTTC
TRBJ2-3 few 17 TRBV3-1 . CASSQDLVRESPDTQYF TGTGCCAGCAGCCAAGATTTGGTACGGGAGAGCCCAGATACGCAGTATTTT
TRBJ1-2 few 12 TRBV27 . CAAPRGDYGYTF TGTGCCGCCCCACGGGGGGACTATGGCTACACCTTC
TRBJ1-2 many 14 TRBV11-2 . CASSLDLGGDGYTF TGTGCCAGCAGCTTAGATCTGGGGGGGGATGGCTACACCTTC
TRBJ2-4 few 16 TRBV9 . CASSPQGAYSKNIQYF TGTGCCAGCAGCCCCCAGGGCGCCTATTCCAAAAACATTCAGTACTTC
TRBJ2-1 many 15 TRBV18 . CASSPLRAEYNEQFF TGTGCCAGCTCACCACTGCGGGCGGAATACAATGAGCAGTTCTTC
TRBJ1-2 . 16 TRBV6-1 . CASSEGNGADIYGYTF TGTGCCAGCAGTGAAGGGAATGGGGCAGATATCTATGGCTACACCTTC
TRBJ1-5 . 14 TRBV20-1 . CSARGGTSPQPQHF TGCAGTGCTAGGGGGGGGACATCTCCTCAGCCCCAGCATTTT
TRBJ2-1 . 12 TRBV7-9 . CASSLEVVPQFF TGTGCCAGCAGCTTAGAGGTGGTCCCTCAGTTCTTC
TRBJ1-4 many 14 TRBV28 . CASSFAGVNEKLFF TGTGCCAGCAGTTTCGCAGGGGTTAATGAAAAACTGTTTTTT
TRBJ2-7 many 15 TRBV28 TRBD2 CAVTSGASGTQEQYF TGTGCCGTTACCTCGGGGGCTAGCGGGACCCAGGAGCAGTACTTC